The sequence of this T cell receptor beta chain was determined in a study of regulatory T cells in long-lasting Graves disease. Notes on the study in general: Accuracy was possibly reduced by small sample size. Newly diagnosed patients shared 1,000 or so public clonotypes; persistent patients shared approximately 2,900. Gene preferences differed: TRBV28, TRBJ1-2, TRBJ2-5 in persistent cases.

Investigators prepared the TCR beta libraries by applying iRepertoire HTBI primers and Arm-PCR of CDR3 regions. One entry per CDR3 protein, called by TCRdb with MiXCR from the multiplex PCR reads. The table has a few hundred thousand distinct CDR3 sequences, roughly 17% seen once. CDR1 and CDR2 (germline): LNHDA, SQIVND (reference sequence). With 3 bases clipped from V and 7 bases from J, the junction kept 4 bases outside the gene matches. The CDR3 runs 15 residues. On this clonotype itself: The antigen is undetermined.

Time point given: newly diagnosed GD, antithyroid drugs for less than 3 months. RNA isolated from PBMCs was used to make the TCR library. This sample was shared with a second study, whose subject was T cells in Graves' hyperthyroidism and ophthalmopathy. That source reports: Blood samples included most of the expanded thyroid clonotypes exceeding 0.001.

This chain joins TRBV19 and TRBJ1-5; TRBD1 agrees at 12 bases. This sequence was found in a man in his forties or fifties with Graves disease. The starting material was peripheral blood mononuclear cells (PBMCs), obtained at new diagnosis, from a patient treated with antithyroid drugs. This CDR3 is CASSMGQGAWQPQHF. The CDR3 DNA sequence: TGTGCCAGTAGTATGGGACAGGGGGCTTGGCAGCCCCAGCATTTT.